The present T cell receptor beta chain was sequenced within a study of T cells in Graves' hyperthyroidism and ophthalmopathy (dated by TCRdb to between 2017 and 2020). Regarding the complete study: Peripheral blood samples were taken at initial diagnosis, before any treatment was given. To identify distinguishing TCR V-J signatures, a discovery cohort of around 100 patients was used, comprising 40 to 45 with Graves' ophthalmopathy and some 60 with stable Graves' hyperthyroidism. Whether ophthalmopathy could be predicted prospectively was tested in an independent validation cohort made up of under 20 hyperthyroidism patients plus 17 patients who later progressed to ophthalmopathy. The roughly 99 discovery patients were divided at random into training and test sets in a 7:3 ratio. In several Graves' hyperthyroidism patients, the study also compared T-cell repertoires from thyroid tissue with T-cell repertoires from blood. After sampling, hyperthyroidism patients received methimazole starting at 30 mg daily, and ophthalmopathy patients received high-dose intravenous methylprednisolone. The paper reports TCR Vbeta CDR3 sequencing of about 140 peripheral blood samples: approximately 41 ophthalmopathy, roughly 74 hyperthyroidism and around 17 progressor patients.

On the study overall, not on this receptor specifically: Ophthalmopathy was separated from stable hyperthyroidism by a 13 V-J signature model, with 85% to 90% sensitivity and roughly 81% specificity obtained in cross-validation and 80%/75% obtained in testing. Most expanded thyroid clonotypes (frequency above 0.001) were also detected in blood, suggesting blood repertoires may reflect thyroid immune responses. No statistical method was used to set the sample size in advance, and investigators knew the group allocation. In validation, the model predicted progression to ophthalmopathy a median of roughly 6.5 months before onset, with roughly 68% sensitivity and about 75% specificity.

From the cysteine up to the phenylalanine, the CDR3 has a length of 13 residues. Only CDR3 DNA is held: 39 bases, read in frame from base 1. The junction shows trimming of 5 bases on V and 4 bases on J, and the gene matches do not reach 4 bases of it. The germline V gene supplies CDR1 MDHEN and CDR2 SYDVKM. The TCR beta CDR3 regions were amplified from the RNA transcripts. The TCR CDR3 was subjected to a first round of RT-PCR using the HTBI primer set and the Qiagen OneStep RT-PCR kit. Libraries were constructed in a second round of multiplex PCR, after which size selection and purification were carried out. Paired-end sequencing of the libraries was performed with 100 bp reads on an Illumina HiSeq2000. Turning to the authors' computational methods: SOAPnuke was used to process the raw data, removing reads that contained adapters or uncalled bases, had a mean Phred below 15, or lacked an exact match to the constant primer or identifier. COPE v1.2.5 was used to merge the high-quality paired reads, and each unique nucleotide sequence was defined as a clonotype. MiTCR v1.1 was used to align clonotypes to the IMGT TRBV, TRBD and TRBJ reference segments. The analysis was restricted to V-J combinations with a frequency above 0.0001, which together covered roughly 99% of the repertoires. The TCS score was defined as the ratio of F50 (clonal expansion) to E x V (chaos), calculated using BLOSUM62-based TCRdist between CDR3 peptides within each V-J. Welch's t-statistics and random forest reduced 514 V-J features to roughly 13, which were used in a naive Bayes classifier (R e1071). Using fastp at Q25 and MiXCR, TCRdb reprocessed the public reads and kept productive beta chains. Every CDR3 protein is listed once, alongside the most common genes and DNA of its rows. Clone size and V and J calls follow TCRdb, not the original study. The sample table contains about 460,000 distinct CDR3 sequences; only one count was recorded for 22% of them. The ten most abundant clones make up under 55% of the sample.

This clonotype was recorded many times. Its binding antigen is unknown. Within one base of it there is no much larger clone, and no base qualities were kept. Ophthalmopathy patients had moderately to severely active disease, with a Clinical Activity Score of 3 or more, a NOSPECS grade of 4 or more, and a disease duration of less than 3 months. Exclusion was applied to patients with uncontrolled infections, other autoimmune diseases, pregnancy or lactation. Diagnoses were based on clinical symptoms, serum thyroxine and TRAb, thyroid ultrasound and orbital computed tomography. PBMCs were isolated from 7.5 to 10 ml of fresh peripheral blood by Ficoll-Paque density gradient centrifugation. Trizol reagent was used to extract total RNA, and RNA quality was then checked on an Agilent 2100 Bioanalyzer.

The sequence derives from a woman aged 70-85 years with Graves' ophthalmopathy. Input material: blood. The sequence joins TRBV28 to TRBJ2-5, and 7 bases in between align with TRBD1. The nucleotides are TGTGCCAGCAGTCGGGACAGACTAGAGACCCAGTACTTC. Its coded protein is CASSRDRLETQYF.